Described below is a single T cell receptor (beta chain) sequence and its context. One junction end does not reproduce the germline sequence, and a read error may be involved. These data come from a study of T cells in Graves' hyperthyroidism and ophthalmopathy. Researchers took RNA transcripts and amplified the TCR beta CDR3 regions from them. First-round RT-PCR of the TCR CDR3 relied on the HTBI primer set. TCRdb called the multiplex PCR reads again in MiXCR, with one record for every CDR3 protein. The sample contains more than 300,000 distinct CDR3 sequences, around 13% of which appear only once. This CDR3 spans 13 amino acids. The germline V gene has CDR1 MNHEY and CDR2 SMNVEV (reference sequence).

The TCR sequence derives from a woman aged 55 to 70 with Graves' hyperthyroidism. Material for sequencing was blood. The gene calls are TRBV27 and TRBJ2-1; no clear D. The CDR3, as DNA: TGTGCCAGCAGTTTGGCGCTGTACAATGAGCGGTTCTTC. It yields the protein CASSLALYNERFF.